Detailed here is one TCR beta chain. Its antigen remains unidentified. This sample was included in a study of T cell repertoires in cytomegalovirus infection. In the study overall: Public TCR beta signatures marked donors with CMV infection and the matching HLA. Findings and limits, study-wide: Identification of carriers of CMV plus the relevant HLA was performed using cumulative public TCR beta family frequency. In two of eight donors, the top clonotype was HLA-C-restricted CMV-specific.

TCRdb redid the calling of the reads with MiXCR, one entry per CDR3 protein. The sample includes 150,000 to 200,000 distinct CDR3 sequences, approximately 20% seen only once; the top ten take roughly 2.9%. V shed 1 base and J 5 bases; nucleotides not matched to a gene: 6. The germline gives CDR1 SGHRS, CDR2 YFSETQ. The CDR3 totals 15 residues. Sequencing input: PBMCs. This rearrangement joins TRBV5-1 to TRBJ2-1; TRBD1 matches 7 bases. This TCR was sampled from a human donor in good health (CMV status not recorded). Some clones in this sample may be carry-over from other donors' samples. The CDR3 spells CASSLYGTDDNEQFF. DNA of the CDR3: TGCGCCAGCAGCTTGTATGGGACAGACGACAATGAGCAGTTCTTC.